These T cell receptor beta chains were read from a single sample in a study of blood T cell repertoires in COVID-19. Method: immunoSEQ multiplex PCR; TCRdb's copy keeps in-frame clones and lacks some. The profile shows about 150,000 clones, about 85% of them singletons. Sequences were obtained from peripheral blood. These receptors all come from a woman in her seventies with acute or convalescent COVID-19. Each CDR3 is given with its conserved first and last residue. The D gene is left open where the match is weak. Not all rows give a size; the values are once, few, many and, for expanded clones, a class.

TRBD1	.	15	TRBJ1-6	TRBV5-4	TGTGCCAGCAGCACGGGACAGCGCGATAATTCACCCCTCCACTTT	CASSTGQRDNSPLHF
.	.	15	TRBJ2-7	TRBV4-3	TGCGCCAGCAGCCTAGGGGAGGGGGTAACCTACGAGCAGTACTTC	CASSLGEGVTYEQYF
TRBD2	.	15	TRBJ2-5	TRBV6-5	TGTGCCAGCAGGAGCGGGGGGTTAGGGCAAGAGACCCAGTACTTC	CASRSGGLGQETQYF
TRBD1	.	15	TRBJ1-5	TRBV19	TGTGCCAGCCTACAGGGGTCCTATAGCAATCAGCCCCAGCATTTT	CASLQGSYSNQPQHF
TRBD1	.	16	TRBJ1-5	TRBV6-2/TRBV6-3	TGTGCCAGCAGTTATGCAGGGGGCTCGGGCAATCAGCCCCAGCATTTT	CASSYAGGSGNQPQHF
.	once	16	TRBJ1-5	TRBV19	TGTGCCAGTAGTACCTCGGGTATTGTTGGGAATCAGCCCCAGCATTTT	CASSTSGIVGNQPQHF
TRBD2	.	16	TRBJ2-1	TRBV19	TGTGCCAGTACCATACGGGGAGGGCAGTTCTACAATGAGCAGTTCTTC	CASTIRGGQFYNEQFF
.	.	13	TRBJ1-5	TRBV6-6	TGTGCCAGCAGCACTAGGGGGAATCAGCCCCAGCATTTT	CASSTRGNQPQHF
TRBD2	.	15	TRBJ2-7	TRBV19	TGTGCCAGTAGATCGCAGGGAGGGGTGGTCTACGAGCAGTACTTC	CASRSQGGVVYEQYF
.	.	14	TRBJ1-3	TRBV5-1	TGCGCCAGCAGCTTTGGCGAGGTTGGAAACACCATATATTTT	CASSFGEVGNTIYF
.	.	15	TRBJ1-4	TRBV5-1	TGCGCCAGCAGCTTGGCCGGGGGAACTAATGAAAAACTGTTTTTT	CASSLAGGTNEKLFF
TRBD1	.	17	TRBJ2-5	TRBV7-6	TGTGCCAGCAGCTTCCGACAGGGGGACCCGAGGAGGGAGACCCAGTACTTC	CASSFRQGDPRRETQYF
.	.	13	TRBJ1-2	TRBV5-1	TGCGCCAGCAGCTTGGCGAGGAACTATGGCTACACCTTC	CASSLARNYGYTF
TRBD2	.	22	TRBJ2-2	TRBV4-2	TGTGCCAGCAGCCACCCAACCGGGACTAGCGGGGGGGGTATGTTTATCACCGGGGAGCTGTTTTTT	CASSHPTGTSGGGMFITGELFF
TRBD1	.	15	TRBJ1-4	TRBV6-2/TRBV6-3	TGTGCCAGCAGTCAGGACAGGGGAGGAGATGAAAAACTGTTTTTT	CASSQDRGGDEKLFF
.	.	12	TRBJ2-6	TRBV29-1	TGCAGCGTCCACTCTGGGGCCAACGTCCTGACTTTC	CSVHSGANVLTF
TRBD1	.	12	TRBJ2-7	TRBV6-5	TGTGCCAGCAGTAAACAGGGGTACGAGCAGTACTTC	CASSKQGYEQYF
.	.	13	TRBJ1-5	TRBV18	TGTGCCAGCTCAGGGGGGGTTCATCAGCCCCAGCATTTT	CASSGGVHQPQHF
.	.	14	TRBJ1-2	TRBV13	TGTGCCAGCACCCAAGGCGGGGGAGGTTATGGCTACACCTTC	CASTQGGGGYGYTF
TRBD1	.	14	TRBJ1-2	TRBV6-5	TGTGCCAGCAACCCGACAGGGACAAACTATGGCTACACCTTC	CASNPTGTNYGYTF
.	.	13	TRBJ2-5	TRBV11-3	TGTGCCAGCAGCTTACACCTACAAGAGACCCAGTACTTC	CASSLHLQETQYF
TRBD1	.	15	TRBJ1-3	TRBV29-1	TGCAGCGCTCGGGACAGGGATAACTCTGGAAACACCATATATTTT	CSARDRDNSGNTIYF
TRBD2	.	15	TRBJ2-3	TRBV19	TGTGCCAGTAGTACCGGGACTAGCCGCTTCGATACGCAGTATTTT	CASSTGTSRFDTQYF
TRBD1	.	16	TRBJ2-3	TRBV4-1	TGCGCCAGCAGCCGAGGGACAGGTTGGAAAAAGGATACGCAGTATTTT	CASSRGTGWKKDTQYF
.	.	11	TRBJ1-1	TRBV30	TGTGCCTGGGGTCGCGGGACTGAAGCTTTCTTT	CAWGRGTEAFF
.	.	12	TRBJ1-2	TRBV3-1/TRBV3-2	TGTGCCAGCAGCCCCGGGGGGGTTACCTACACCTTC	CASSPGGVTYTF
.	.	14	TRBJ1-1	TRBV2	TGTGCCAGCAAATGGGGGGAAGGGAACACTGAAGCTTTCTTT	CASKWGEGNTEAFF
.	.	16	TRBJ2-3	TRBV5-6	TGTGCCAGCAGCTTGGGTGTTAGCAGATACACAGATACGCAGTATTTT	CASSLGVSRYTDTQYF
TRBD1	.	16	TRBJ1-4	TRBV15	TGTGCCACCAGCAGAGATGGGACAGGGAGTAATGAAAAACTGTTTTTT	CATSRDGTGSNEKLFF
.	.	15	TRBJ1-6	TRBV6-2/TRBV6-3	TGTGCCAGCAGTTACTCGAACAGGGCAAATTCACCCCTCCACTTT	CASSYSNRANSPLHF
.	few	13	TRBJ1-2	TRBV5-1	TGCGCCAGCAGCCGGGCGGGGGCATCTGGCTACACCTTC	CASSRAGASGYTF
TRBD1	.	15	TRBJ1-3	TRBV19	TGTGCCAGTAGTCCCCGACAGGGACGCGGAAACACCATATATTTT	CASSPRQGRGNTIYF